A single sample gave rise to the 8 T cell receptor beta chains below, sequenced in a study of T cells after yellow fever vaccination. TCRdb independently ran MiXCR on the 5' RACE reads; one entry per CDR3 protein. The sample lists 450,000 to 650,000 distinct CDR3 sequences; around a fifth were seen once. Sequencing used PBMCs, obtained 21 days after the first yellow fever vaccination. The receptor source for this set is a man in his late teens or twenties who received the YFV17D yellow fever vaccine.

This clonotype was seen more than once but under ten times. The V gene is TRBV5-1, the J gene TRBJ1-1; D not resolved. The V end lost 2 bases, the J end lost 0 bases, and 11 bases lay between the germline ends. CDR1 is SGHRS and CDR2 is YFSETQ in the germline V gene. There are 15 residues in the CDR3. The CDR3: CASSLDQNLNTEAFF. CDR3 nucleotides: TGCGCCAGCAGCTTAGACCAGAATTTGAACACTGAAGCTTTCTTT.

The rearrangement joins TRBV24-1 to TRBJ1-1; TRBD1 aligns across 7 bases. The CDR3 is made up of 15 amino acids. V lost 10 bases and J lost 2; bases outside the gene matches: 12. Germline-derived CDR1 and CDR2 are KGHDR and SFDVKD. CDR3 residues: CATDRDSLANTEAFF. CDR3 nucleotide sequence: TGTGCCACTGACCGGGACAGCCTCGCCAACACTGAAGCTTTCTTT.

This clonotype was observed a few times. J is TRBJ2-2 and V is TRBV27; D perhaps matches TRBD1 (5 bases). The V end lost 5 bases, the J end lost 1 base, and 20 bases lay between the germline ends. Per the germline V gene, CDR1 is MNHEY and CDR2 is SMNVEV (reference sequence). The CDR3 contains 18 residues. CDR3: CASSLLLPRDRNTGELFF. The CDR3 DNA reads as TGTGCCAGCAGTCTCCTACTCCCCAGGGATCGGAACACCGGGGAGCTGTTTTTT.

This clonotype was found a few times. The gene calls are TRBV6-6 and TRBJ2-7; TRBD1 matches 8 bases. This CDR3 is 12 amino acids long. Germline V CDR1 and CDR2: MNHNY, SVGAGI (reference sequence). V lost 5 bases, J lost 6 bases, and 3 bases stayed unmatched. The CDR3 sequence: CASSLDRAEQYV. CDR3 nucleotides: TGTGCCAGCAGTCTGGACAGGGCCGAGCAGTACGTC.

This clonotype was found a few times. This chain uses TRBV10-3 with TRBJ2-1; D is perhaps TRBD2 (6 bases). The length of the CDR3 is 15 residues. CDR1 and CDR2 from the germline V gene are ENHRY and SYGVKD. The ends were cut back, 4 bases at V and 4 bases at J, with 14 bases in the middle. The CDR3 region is CAISASGTGYNEQFF. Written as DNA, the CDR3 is TGTGCCATCAGTGCCTCCGGGACTGGGTACAATGAGCAGTTCTTC.

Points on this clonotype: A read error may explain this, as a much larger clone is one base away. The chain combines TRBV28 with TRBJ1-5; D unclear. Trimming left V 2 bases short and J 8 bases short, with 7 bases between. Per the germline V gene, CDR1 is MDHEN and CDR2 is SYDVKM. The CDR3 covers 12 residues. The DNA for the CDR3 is TGTGCCAGCAGTTTAAGGGATGAGCCCCAGCATTTT. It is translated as CASSLRDEPQHF.

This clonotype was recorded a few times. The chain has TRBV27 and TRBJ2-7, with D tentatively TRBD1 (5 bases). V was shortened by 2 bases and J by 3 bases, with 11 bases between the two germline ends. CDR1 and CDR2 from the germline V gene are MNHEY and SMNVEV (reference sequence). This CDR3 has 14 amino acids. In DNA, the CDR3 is TGTGCCAGCAGTTTAAGGGGTGGCTACTACGAGCAGTACTTC. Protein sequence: CASSLRGGYYEQYF.

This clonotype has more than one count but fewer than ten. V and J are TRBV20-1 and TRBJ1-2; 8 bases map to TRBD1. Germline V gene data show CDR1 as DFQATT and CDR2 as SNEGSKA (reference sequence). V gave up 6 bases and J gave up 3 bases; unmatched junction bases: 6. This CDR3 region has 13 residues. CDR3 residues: CSAGTGQDYGYTF. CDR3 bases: TGCAGTGCCGGGACAGGTCAAGACTATGGCTACACCTTC.